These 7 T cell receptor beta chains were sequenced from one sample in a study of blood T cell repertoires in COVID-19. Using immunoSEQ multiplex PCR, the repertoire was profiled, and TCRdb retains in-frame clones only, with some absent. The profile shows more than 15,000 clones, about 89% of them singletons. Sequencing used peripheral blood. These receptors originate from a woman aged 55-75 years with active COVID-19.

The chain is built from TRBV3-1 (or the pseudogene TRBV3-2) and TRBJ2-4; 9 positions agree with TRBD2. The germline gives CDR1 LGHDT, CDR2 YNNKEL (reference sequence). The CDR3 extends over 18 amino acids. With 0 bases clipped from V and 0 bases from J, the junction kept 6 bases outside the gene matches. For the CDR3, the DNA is TGTGCCAGCAGCCAAGATCTGGCGGGGGGGCTAGCCAAAAACATTCAGTACTTC. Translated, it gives CASSQDLAGGLAKNIQYF.

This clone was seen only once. The CDR3 region has the DNA TGTGCCAGCAGCTTAGCGGGGGGTAATGAGCAGTTCTTC. It yields the protein CASSLAGGNEQFF. The chain has TRBV3-1 (or the pseudogene TRBV3-2) and TRBJ2-1, with 10 bases identical to TRBD2. CDR1 and CDR2 from the germline V gene are LGHDT and YNNKEL (reference sequence). J gave up 7 bases and V 5 bases, and 2 bases lay outside the gene matches. CDR3 length equals 13 residues.

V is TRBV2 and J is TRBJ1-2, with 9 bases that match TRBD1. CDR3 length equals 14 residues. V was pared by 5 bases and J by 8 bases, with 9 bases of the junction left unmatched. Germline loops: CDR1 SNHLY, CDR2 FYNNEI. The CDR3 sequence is CASSPGQGPGGYTF. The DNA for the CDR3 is TGTGCCAGCAGTCCAGGACAGGGGCCAGGGGGCTACACCTTC.

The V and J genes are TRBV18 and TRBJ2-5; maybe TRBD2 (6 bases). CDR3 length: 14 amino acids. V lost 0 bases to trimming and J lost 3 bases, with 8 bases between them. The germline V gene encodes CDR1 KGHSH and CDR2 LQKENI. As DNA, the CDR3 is TGTGCCAGCTCACCACCGGCTAGCGAAGAGACCCAGTACTTC. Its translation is CASSPPASEETQYF.

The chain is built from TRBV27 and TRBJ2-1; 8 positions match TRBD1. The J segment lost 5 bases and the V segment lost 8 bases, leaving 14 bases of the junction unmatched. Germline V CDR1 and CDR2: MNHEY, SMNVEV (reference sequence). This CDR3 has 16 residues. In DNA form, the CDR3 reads TGTGCCAGCGCACTGAGACAGGGGCAAGGGAACAATGAGCAGTTCTTC. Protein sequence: CASALRQGQGNNEQFF.

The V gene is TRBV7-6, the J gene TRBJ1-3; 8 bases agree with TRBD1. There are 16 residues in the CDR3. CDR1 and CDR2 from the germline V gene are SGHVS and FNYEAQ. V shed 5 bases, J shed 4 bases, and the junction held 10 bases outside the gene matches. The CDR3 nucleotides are TGTGCCAGCAGCGTGGGGGCAGGGGGCCGAGGAAACACCATATATTTT. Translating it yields CASSVGAGGRGNTIYF. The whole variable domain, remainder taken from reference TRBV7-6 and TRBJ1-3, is GAGVSQSPRYKVTKRGQDVALRCDPISGHVSLYWYRQALGQGPEFLTYFNYEAQQDKSGLPNDRFSAERPEGSISTLTIQRTEQRDSAMYRCASSVGAGGRGNTIYFGEGSWLTVV.

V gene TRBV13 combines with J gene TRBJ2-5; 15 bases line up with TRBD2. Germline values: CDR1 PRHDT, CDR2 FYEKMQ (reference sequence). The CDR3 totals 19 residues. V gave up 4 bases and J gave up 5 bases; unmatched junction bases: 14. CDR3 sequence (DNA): TGTGCCAGCAGCTCTTACCTTGGACTAGCGGGGGGGCCTTATGAGACCCAGTACTTC. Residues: CASSSYLGLAGGPYETQYF.